Below, 28 T cell receptor beta chains from the same sample are listed, as sequenced in a study of T cell changes during pregnancy in multiple sclerosis (dated by TCRdb to the late 2010s). The library was obtained by the immunoSEQ multiplex PCR assay. In its TCRdb copy, this immuneACCESS table keeps in-frame sequences only and misses some clones. Where compared with another copy, unresolved V genes explain less than half of these, and the others have no known cause. Present in this sample are about 35,000 clones, approximately 89% of which were seen just once. The ten biggest clones cover 0.7% to 0.95% of the sample. Material: CD4+ T cells from peripheral blood mononuclear cells, obtained after pregnancy. These receptors originate from a female donor in good health, enrolled as a control in a pregnancy study.

V gene TRBV10-3 combines with J gene TRBJ2-3, with 10 bases lining up with TRBD2. Per the germline V gene, CDR1 is ENHRY and CDR2 is SYGVKD. The CDR3 sequence is 18 residues long. With 6 bases clipped from V and 0 bases from J, the junction kept 12 bases outside the gene matches. The CDR3 is CAIRIAGLASTSTDTQYF. In DNA, the CDR3 is TGTGCCATCAGAATCGCGGGACTAGCGTCTACTAGCACAGATACGCAGTATTTT.

The chain links TRBV18 to TRBJ2-1; 10 positions match TRBD1. CDR1 KGHSH and CDR2 LQKENI come from the germline V gene. This CDR3 has 13 amino acids. Trimming at V came to 6 bases and at J to 5 bases, leaving 1 base not matched to a gene. The CDR3 reads CASSGTGDNEQFF. CDR3 in DNA: TGTGCCAGCTCCGGGACAGGGGACAATGAGCAGTTCTTC.

This sequence joins TRBV5-3 and TRBJ2-7, with D possibly matching TRBD1 (6 bases). TRBV5-3 is recorded as an ORF, its role being uncertain. The V end lost 3 bases, the J end lost 2 bases, and 15 bases lay between the germline ends. The CDR3 contains 15 residues. CDR3 residues: CARSSPPKGAYEQYF. As DNA, the CDR3 is TGTGCCAGAAGCTCCCCCCCGAAGGGGGCCTACGAGCAGTACTTC.

In DNA, the CDR3 is TGCGCCAGCAGCCAAGGACTAGCGGGACTTTCCTACGAGCAGTACTTC. It yields the protein CASSQGLAGLSYEQYF. This chain joins TRBV4-1 and TRBJ2-7; TRBD2 matches 11 bases. CDR1 and CDR2 (germline): MGHRA, YSYEKL. The CDR3 runs 16 residues. V lost 1 base to trimming and J lost 1 base; unmatched junction nucleotides: 3.

The rearrangement links TRBV6-4 to TRBJ2-3; 7 bases are shared with TRBD2. CDR3 length: 15 residues. Per germline, CDR1 MRHNA and CDR2 SNTAGT. V was pared by 3 bases and J by 2 bases, with 5 bases of the junction left unmatched. DNA for the CDR3: TGTGCCAGCAGTGAGACGGCGGGGGTCACAGATACGCAGTATTTT. Protein sequence: CASSETAGVTDTQYF.

This rearrangement joins TRBV4-2 to TRBJ2-4; TRBD1 matches 10 bases. The CDR3 is 17 residues long. V shed 2 bases and J 6 bases; nucleotides not matched to a gene: 10. Per the germline V gene, CDR1 is LGHNA and CDR2 is YNFKEQ. CDR3 bases: TGTGCCAGCAGCCAATACCCGCTGGGACAGGGGACAAACATTCAGTACTTC. This translates into CASSQYPLGQGTNIQYF.

J is TRBJ2-1 and V is TRBV7-9, with TRBD1 matching 7 bases. The CDR3 loop spans 18 amino acids. CDR1 is SEHNR and CDR2 is FQNEAQ in the germline V gene (reference sequence). Unmatched junction bases numbered 11, after V lost 3 bases and J lost 0 bases. The CDR3 nucleotides read TGTGCCAGCAGCTTTCCCGGGACAGTTAAGAGCTCCTACAATGAGCAGTTCTTC. Its translation: CASSFPGTVKSSYNEQFF.

This chain links TRBV4-2 with TRBJ1-2; TRBD1 matches 8 bases. V shed 1 base, J shed 3 bases, and the junction held 10 bases outside the gene matches. This CDR3 contains 17 residues. The germline V gene encodes CDR1 LGHNA and CDR2 YNFKEQ. CDR3 sequence reads: CASSQGGDRNRYYGYTF. Here the CDR3 DNA reads TGTGCCAGCAGCCAAGGGGGGGACAGGAATAGGTACTATGGCTACACCTTC.

This chain uses TRBV5-1 with TRBJ2-5, with 7 bases that match TRBD2. Germline V lookup: CDR1 SGHRS, CDR2 YFSETQ. This CDR3 spans 16 amino acids. V lost 4 bases to trimming and J lost 2 bases; unmatched junction nucleotides: 11. The CDR3 reads CASSLGWGGSQETQYF. The CDR3 DNA reads as TGCGCCAGCAGCCTCGGGTGGGGGGGGTCACAAGAGACCCAGTACTTC.

The chain recombines TRBV7-8 with TRBJ1-5, with a tentative D call TRBD1 (6 bases). The CDR3 covers 13 residues. Trimming took 6 bases from V and 5 from J, leaving 11 bases between them. Germline CDR1 SGHVS, CDR2 FQNEAQ. CDR3 region: CASRRGGDQPQHF. The DNA for the CDR3 is TGTGCCAGCAGACGAGGGGGAGATCAGCCCCAGCATTTT.

The rearrangement joins TRBV6-4 to TRBJ2-7, with 7 bases aligning to TRBD1. V lost 5 bases to trimming and J lost 6 bases; unmatched junction nucleotides: 10. The germline CDR1 and CDR2 sequences are MRHNA and SNTAGT. The CDR3 has 14 residues. The CDR3 region is CASSPNRGESEQYF. CDR3 in DNA: TGTGCCAGCAGTCCCAACAGGGGCGAGAGCGAGCAGTACTTC.

The chain carries TRBV29-1 and TRBJ2-7, with 7 bases identical to TRBD1. In germline, CDR1 is SQVTM, CDR2 ANQGSEA. With 5 bases clipped from V and 5 bases from J, the junction kept 12 bases outside the gene matches. This CDR3 region has 14 residues. CDR3 DNA: TGCAGCGTTTCCGGGACAGTTTCCCGACACGAGCAGTACTTC. Translating it yields CSVSGTVSRHEQYF.

The V call is TRBV15, the J call TRBJ1-1; 7 bases are shared with TRBD1. V shed 0 bases, J shed 3 bases, and the junction held 7 bases outside the gene matches. The germline CDR1 and CDR2 sequences are LNHNV and YYDKDF (reference sequence). The CDR3 consists of 16 residues. This CDR3 reads CATSRDDREPYTEAFF. DNA for the CDR3: TGTGCCACCAGCAGAGACGACAGGGAACCCTACACTGAAGCTTTCTTT.

A single count supports this clone. J is TRBJ2-1 and V is TRBV4-2; D gene uncertain. Trimming removed 4 bases at V and 8 bases at J, with 12 bases between. The CDR3 length is 13 residues. The germline V gene has CDR1 LGHNA and CDR2 YNFKEQ. The CDR3 DNA reads TGTGCCAGCAGCCCCTCGGGTATAGATGAGCAGTTCTTC. Protein product: CASSPSGIDEQFF.

The chain links TRBV6-6 to TRBJ1-5; 7 bases fit TRBD1. V lost 2 bases to trimming and J lost 16 bases; unmatched junction nucleotides: 11. The CDR3 spans 13 residues. Germline values: CDR1 MNHNY, CDR2 SVGAGI (reference sequence). In DNA, the CDR3 is TGTGCCAGCAGTTACCCGGGAGGGGACAGACAACATTTT. Its protein product is CASSYPGGDRQHF.

The chain uses TRBV7-6 and TRBJ1-3; 8 positions match TRBD1. The CDR3 totals 16 residues. V gave up 1 base and J gave up 2 bases; unmatched junction bases: 4. Per the germline V gene, CDR1 is SGHVS and CDR2 is FNYEAQ. The CDR3 DNA sequence: TGTGCCAGCAGCTTAGACGCGGGACAGGCTGGAAACACCATATATTTT. Translation gives CASSLDAGQAGNTIYF.

The chain joins TRBV25-1 to TRBJ2-1; D is uncertain. From germline, CDR1 is MGHDK and CDR2 SYGVNS. Trimming cost V 0 bases and J 0 bases, with 9 bases left between them. The CDR3 is made up of 16 amino acids. Here the CDR3 DNA reads TGTGCCAGCAGTGAATATGCTGCTAGCTCCTACAATGAGCAGTTCTTC. This gives the protein CASSEYAASSYNEQFF.

The chain links TRBV7-2 to TRBJ1-1; 9 bases are a match to TRBD1. The V gene end was trimmed by 6 bases and the J gene end by 4 bases; junction bases not matched to a gene: 9. The CDR3 sequence is 15 residues long. In germline, CDR1 is SGHTA, CDR2 FQGNSA. The CDR3 loop reads CASRLSTGGGTEAFF. CDR3 in DNA: TGTGCCAGCAGGTTATCCACAGGGGGCGGCACTGAAGCTTTCTTT.

This clone was detected only once. The rearrangement joins TRBV10-3 to TRBJ2-2; D uncertain. This CDR3 region has 13 residues. Germline CDR1 reads ENHRY; CDR2 reads SYGVKD. V shed 8 bases and J shed 2 bases, with 9 bases lying between them. Here the CDR3 reads CAIQQLNTGELFF. DNA of the CDR3: TGTGCCATCCAACAGCTAAACACCGGGGAGCTGTTTTTT.

The gene calls are TRBV4-2 and TRBJ1-5; TRBD1 is a possible D gene (5 bases). V gave up 3 bases and J gave up 4 bases, with 16 bases separating them. Germline V lookup: CDR1 LGHNA, CDR2 YNFKEQ. The CDR3 contains 16 residues. CDR3 in DNA: TGTGCCAGCAGCCACGTCGGGGGGGGTCCAAATCAGCCCCAGCATTTT. This gives the protein CASSHVGGGPNQPQHF.

The J gene is TRBJ2-2, the V gene TRBV2; a weak D match, TRBD1 (5 bases). The length of the CDR3 is 16 residues. Deletions cut 4 bases from V and 6 bases from J, with 18 bases between. Germline V lookup: CDR1 SNHLY, CDR2 FYNNEI. CDR3: CASSGKVTAGSGELFF. CDR3 coding DNA: TGTGCCAGCAGTGGAAAGGTGACAGCCGGGTCCGGGGAGCTGTTTTTT.

The chain is built from TRBV5-1 and TRBJ1-3; TRBD1 matches at 9 bases. The V segment lost 4 bases and the J segment 3 bases; nucleotides outside the gene matches: 8. The CDR3 covers 16 residues. Per the germline V gene, CDR1 is SGHRS and CDR2 is YFSETQ. CDR3 DNA sequence: TGCGCCAGCAGCCCCCGGACAGGGGATTATGGAAACACCATATATTTT. It encodes CASSPRTGDYGNTIYF.

This clone was seen only once. The chain combines TRBV11-2 with TRBJ2-6; a weak D match, TRBD2 (7 bases). V shed 2 bases and J shed 0 bases, with 8 bases lying between them. Per germline, CDR1 SGHAT and CDR2 FQNNGV. The CDR3 is 16 residues long. The CDR3 loop is CASSLRGGSGANVLTF. The DNA of the CDR3 is TGTGCCAGCAGCTTAAGGGGGGGCTCTGGGGCCAACGTCCTGACTTTC.

The chain couples TRBV10-3 to TRBJ2-7, with TRBD2 matching over 10 bases. V was pared by 4 bases and J by 3 bases, with 3 bases of the junction left unmatched. The CDR3 runs 14 residues. Per the germline V gene, CDR1 is ENHRY and CDR2 is SYGVKD. In nucleotides, the CDR3 is TGTGCCATCAGTGGGACTAGCGGAGGCTACGAGCAGTACTTC. This sequence encodes CAISGTSGGYEQYF.

The chain has TRBV19 and TRBJ2-2; possible D gene TRBD2, 6 bases. The germline V and J ends were trimmed by 3 bases and 5 bases, with 13 bases remaining between them. The CDR3 is 15 residues long. Germline assignment: CDR1 LNHDA and CDR2 SQIVND (reference sequence). The CDR3 DNA sequence: TGTGCCAGTAGTATCGACGGGACTGAGACCGGGGAGCTGTTTTTT. Its protein is CASSIDGTETGELFF.

The chain is built from TRBV7-2 and TRBJ2-5; D might be TRBD2 (6 bases). The CDR3 length is 12 residues. Trimming stripped 6 bases from V and 10 bases from J, with 15 bases between. Germline loops: CDR1 SGHTA, CDR2 FQGNSA. In DNA, the CDR3 is TGTGCCAGCAGTAATCATAAGGGAGGCCAGTACTTC. Translated: CASSNHKGGQYF.

V usage is TRBV18 and J usage is TRBJ2-7; 13 nucleotides agree with TRBD2. Unmatched junction bases numbered 2, after V lost 6 bases and J lost 3 bases. Germline V gives CDR1 KGHSH, CDR2 LQKENI. The CDR3 is 14 amino acids. The CDR3 loop reads CASSGLAGLYEQYF. Written as DNA, the CDR3 is TGTGCCAGCTCGGGACTAGCGGGACTCTACGAGCAGTACTTC.

This CDR3 reads CASSMGGTGVLDEQYF. In DNA, the CDR3 is TGTGCCAGTAGTATGGGGGGGACAGGGGTGCTGGACGAGCAGTACTTC. This chain links TRBV19 with TRBJ2-7; 10 nucleotides match TRBD1. Germline values: CDR1 LNHDA, CDR2 SQIVND (reference sequence). This CDR3 has 16 residues. Trimming took 3 bases from V and 5 from J; bases not matched to a gene: 10.